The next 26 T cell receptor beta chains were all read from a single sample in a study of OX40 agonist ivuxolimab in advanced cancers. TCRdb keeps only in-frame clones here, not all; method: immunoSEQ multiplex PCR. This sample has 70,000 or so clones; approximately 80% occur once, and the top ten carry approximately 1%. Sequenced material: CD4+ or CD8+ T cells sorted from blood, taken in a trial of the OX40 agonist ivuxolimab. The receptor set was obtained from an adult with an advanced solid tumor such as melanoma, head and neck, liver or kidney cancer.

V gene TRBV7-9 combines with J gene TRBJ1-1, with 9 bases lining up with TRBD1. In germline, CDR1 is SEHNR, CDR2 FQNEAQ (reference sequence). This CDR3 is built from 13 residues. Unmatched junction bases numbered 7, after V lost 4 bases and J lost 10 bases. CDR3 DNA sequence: TGTGCCAGCAGCTCCGGGACAGGGAGTGTAGCTTTCTTT. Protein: CASSSGTGSVAFF.

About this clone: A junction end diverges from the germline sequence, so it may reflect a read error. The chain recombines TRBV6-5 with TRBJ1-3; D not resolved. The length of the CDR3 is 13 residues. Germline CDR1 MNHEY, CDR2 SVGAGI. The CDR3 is CAGSPTGGVTIYF. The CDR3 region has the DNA TGTGCCGGCAGCCCAACCGGAGGAGTCACCATATATTTT.

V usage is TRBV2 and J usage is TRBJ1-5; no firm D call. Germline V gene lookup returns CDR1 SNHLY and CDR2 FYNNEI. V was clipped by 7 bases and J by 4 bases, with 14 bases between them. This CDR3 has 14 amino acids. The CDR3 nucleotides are TGTGCCAGCACCTTCGGTGTAGATAATCAGCCCCAGCATTTT. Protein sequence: CASTFGVDNQPQHF.

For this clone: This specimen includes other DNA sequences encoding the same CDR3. In DNA form, the CDR3 reads TGTGCCAGCAGCGTAAGTGGCTCGAGCACAGATACGCAGTATTTT. It encodes CASSVSGSSTDTQYF. The rearrangement links TRBV9 to TRBJ2-3, with D unresolved. Trimming stripped 1 base from V and 0 bases from J, with 9 bases between. The germline V gene encodes CDR1 SGDLS and CDR2 YYNGEE. The CDR3 length is 15 residues.

CDR3 DNA: TGTGCCAGCAGCTTGGGCAATACCAGGGGTTCTGGAAACACCATATATTTT. It specifies CASSLGNTRGSGNTIYF. The chain links TRBV5-5 to TRBJ1-3; D possibly corresponds to TRBD1 (6 bases). Germline CDR1 reads SGHKS; CDR2 reads YYEKEE (reference sequence). V was clipped by 0 bases and J by 1 base, with 14 bases between them. The CDR3 loop spans 17 amino acids. The complete variable domain, with remaining parts taken from reference TRBV5-5 and TRBJ1-3, reads DAGVTQSPTHLIKTRGQQVTLRCSPISGHKSVSWYQQVLGQGPQFIFQYYEKEERGRGNFPDRFSARQFPNYSSELNVNALLLGDSALYLCASSLGNTRGSGNTIYFGEGSWLTVV.

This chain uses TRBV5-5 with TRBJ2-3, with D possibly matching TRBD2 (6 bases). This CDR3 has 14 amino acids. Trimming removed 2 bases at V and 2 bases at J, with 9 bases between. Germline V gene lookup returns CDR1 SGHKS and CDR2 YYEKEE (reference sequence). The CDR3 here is CASSLGTSTDTQYF. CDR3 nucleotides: TGTGCCAGCAGCTTAGGGACTTCCACAGATACGCAGTATTTT.

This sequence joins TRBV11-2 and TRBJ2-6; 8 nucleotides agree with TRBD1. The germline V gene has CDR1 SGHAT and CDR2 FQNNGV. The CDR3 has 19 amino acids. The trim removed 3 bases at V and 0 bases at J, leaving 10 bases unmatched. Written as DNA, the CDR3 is TGTGCCAGCAGCTTGGCCCGTGGGACAGGTCCCTCTGGGGCCAACGTCCTGACTTTC. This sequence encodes CASSLARGTGPSGANVLTF.

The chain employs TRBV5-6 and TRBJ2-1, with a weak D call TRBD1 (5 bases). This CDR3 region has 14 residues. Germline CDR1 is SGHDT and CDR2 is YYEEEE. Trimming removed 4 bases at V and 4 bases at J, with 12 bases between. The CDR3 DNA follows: TGTGCCAGCAGCGTAACAGGAGTGTACAATGAGCAGTTCTTC. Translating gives CASSVTGVYNEQFF.

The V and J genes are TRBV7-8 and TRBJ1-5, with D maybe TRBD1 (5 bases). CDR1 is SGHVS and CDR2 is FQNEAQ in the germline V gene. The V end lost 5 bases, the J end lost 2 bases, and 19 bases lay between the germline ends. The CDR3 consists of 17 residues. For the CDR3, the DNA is TGTGCCAGCAGCCCCCATCCCCAGGGAGTCGGCAATCAGCCCCAGCATTTT. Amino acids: CASSPHPQGVGNQPQHF.

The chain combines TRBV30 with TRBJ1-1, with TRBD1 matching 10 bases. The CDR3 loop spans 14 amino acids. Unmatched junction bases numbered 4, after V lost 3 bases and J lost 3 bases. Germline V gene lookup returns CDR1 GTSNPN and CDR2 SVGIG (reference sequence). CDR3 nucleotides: TGTGCCTGGAGGACAGGGGGCCGGGACACTGAAGCTTTCTTT. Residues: CAWRTGGRDTEAFF.

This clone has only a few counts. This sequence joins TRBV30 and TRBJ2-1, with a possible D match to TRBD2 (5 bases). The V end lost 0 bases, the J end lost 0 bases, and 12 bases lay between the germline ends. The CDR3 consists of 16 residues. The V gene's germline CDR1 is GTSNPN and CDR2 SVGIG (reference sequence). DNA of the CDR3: TGTGCCTGGAGTGTACAAGGACTCAGCTCCTACAATGAGCAGTTCTTC. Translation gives CAWSVQGLSSYNEQFF.

The CDR3 nucleotides are TGTGCCAGCAGCCCCGGGGGGTCCTACAATGAGCAGTTCTTC. Its protein is CASSPGGSYNEQFF. The genes are TRBV5-4 and TRBJ2-1, with 7 bases fitting TRBD2. V trimming: 4 bases; J trimming: 1 base; junction bases outside the gene matches: 2. Per germline, CDR1 SGHNT and CDR2 YYREEE (reference sequence). The CDR3 sequence is 14 residues long.

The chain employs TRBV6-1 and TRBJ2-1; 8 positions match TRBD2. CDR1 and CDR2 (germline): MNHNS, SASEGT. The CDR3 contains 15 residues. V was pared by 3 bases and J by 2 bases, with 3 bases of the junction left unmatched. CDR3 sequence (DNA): TGTGCCAGCAGTGAGGGGCGGGGGGCCTACAATGAGCAGTTCTTC. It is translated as CASSEGRGAYNEQFF.

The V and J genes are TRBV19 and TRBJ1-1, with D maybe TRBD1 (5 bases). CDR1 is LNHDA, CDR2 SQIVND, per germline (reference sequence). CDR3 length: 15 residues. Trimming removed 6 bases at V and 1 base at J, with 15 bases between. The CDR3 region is CASRTMTRGNTEAFF. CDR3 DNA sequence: TGTGCCAGTAGAACAATGACAAGGGGGAACACTGAAGCTTTCTTT.

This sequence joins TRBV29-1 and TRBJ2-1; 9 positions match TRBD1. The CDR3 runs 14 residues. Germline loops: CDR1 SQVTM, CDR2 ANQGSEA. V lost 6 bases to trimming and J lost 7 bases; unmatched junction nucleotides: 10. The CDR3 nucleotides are TGCAGCGTGGCACAGGGGGCAATGGGGAATGAGCAGTTCTTC. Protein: CSVAQGAMGNEQFF.

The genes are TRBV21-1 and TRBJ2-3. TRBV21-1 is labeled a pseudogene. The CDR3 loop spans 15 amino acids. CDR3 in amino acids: CARSATSLIQNTQYF. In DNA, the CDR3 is TGTGCCAGGTCTGCTACATCATTAATCCAAAATACGCAGTATTTT.

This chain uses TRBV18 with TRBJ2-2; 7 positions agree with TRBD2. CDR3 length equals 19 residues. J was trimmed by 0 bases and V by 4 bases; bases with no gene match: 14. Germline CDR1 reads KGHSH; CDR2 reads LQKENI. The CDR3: CASSRSAGERPSNTGELFF. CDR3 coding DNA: TGTGCCAGCTCACGAAGTGCGGGGGAGCGACCCTCGAACACCGGGGAGCTGTTTTTT.

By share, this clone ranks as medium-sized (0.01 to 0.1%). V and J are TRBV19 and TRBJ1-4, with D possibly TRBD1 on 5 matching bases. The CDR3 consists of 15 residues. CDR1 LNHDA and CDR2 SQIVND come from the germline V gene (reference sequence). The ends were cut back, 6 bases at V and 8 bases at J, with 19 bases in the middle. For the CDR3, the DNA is TGTGCCAGTAGACGTCGTCAGGGTGTTTCGGAAAAACTGTTTTTT. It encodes CASRRRQGVSEKLFF.

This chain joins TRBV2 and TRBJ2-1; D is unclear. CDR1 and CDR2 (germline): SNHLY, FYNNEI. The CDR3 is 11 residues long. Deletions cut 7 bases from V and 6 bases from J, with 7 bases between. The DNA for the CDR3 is TGTGCCAGCAACAAGGGCAATGAGCAGTTCTTC. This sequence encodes CASNKGNEQFF. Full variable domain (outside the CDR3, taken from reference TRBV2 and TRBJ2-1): EPEVTQTPSHQVTQMGQEVILRCVPISNHLYFYWYRQILGQKVEFLVSFYNNEISEKSEIFDDQFSVERPDGSNFTLKIRSTKLEDSAMYFCASNKGNEQFFGPGTRLTVL.

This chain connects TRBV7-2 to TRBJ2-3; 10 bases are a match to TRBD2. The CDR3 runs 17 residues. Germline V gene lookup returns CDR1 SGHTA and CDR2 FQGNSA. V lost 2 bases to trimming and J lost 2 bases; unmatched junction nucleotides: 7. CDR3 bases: TGTGCCAGCAGCTTAAGGGCTAGCGGGGGTTACACAGATACGCAGTATTTT. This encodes CASSLRASGGYTDTQYF.

The CDR3 DNA sequence: TGTGCCAGCAGCTTAGGTCAGGGGGGGAGCTACGAGCAGTACTTC. Translated: CASSLGQGGSYEQYF. V usage is TRBV7-7 and J usage is TRBJ2-7, with D tentatively TRBD1 or TRBD2 (7 bases each). The V and J ends lost 1 base and 3 bases respectively, with 13 bases between them. The CDR3 is made up of 15 amino acids. The germline V gene has CDR1 SSHAT and CDR2 FNYEAQ (reference sequence).

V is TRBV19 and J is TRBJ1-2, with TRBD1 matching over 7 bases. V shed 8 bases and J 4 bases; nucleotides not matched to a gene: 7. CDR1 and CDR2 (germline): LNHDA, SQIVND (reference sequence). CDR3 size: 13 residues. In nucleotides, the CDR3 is TGTGCCAGTGCTACAGGGGTAATCTATGGCTACACCTTC. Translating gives CASATGVIYGYTF.

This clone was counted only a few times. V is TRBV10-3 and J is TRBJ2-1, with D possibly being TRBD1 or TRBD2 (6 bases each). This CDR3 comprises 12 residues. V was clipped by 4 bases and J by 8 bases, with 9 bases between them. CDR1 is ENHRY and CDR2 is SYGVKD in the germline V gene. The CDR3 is CAISGGAHEQFF. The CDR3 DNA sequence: TGTGCCATCAGTGGGGGGGCCCATGAGCAGTTCTTC.

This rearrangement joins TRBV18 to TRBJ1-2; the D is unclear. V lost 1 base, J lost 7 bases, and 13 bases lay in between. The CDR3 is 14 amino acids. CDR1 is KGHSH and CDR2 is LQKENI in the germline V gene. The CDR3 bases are TGTGCCAGCTCACCACGATCTTCGACGCGTGGCTACACCTTC. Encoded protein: CASSPRSSTRGYTF. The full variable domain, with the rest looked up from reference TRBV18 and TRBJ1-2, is NAGVMQNPRHLVRRRGQEARLRCSPMKGHSHVYWYRQLPEEGLKFMVYLQKENIIDESGMPKERFSAEFPKEGPSILRIQQVVRGDSAAYFCASSPRSSTRGYTFGSGTRLTVV.

In nucleotides, the CDR3 is TGTGCCAGCAGCTTCTCCGTCGCAGGGGACAATCAGCCCCAGCATTTT. It translates to CASSFSVAGDNQPQHF. The rearrangement links TRBV13 to TRBJ1-5; tentatively, D is TRBD1 (6 bases). From germline, CDR1 is PRHDT and CDR2 FYEKMQ (reference sequence). The CDR3 runs 16 residues. V dropped 3 bases and J dropped 3 bases, with 15 bases sitting between them. The variable domain in full, with the rest retrieved from reference TRBV13 and TRBJ1-5, is AAGVIQSPRHLIKEKRETATLKCYPIPRHDTVYWYQQGPGQDPQFLISFYEKMQSDKGSIPDRFSAQQFSDYHSELNMSSLELGDSALYFCASSFSVAGDNQPQHFGDGTRLSIL.

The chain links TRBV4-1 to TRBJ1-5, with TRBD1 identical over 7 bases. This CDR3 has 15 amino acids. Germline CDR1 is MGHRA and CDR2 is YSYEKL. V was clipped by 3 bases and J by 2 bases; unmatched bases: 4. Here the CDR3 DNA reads TGCGCCAGCAGCCATATAGGGACAGGCAATCAGCCCCAGCATTTT. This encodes CASSHIGTGNQPQHF.